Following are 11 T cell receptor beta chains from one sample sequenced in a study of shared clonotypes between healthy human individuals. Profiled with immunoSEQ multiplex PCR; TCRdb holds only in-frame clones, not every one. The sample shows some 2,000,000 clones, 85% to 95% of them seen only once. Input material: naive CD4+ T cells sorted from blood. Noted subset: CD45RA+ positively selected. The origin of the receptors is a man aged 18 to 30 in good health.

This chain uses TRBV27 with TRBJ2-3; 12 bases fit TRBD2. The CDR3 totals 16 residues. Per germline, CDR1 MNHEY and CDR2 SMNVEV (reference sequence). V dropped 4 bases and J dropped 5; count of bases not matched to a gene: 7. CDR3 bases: TGTGCCAGCAGTTATCTAGCGGGAGGGGGTCGAGATACGCAGTATTTT. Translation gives CASSYLAGGGRDTQYF.

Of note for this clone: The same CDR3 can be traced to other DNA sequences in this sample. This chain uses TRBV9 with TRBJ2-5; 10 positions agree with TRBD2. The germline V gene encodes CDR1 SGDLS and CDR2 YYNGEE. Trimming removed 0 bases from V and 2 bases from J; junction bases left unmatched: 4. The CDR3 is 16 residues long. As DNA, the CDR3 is TGTGCCAGCAGCGTAGGGGTAGCGGGGGGTCAAGAGACCCAGTACTTC. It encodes CASSVGVAGGQETQYF.

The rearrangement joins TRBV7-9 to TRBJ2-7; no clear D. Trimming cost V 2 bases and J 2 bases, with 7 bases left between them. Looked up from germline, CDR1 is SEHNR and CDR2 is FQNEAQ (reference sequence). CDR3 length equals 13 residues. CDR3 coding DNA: TGTGCCAGCAGCTTATTCTCCCCCTACGAGCAGTACTTC. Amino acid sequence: CASSLFSPYEQYF.

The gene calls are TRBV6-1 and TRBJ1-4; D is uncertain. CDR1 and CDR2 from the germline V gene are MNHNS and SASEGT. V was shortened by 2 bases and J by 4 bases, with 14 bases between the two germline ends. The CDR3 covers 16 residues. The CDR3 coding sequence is TGTGCCAGCAGTGAAAGAGTGGGCCAGAGTAATGAAAAACTGTTTTTT. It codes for CASSERVGQSNEKLFF.

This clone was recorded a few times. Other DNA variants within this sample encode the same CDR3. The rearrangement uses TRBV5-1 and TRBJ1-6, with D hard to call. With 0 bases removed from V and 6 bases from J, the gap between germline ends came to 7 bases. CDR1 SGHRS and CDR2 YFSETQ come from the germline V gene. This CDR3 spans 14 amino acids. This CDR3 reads CASSLGGGNSPLHF. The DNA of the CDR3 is TGCGCCAGCAGCTTGGGTGGAGGTAATTCACCCCTCCACTTT. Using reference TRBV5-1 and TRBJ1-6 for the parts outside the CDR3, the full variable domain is KAGVTQTPRYLIKTRGQQVTLSCSPISGHRSVSWYQQTPGQGLQFLFEYFSETQRNKGNFPGRFSGRQFSNSRSEMNVSTLELGDSALYLCASSLGGGNSPLHFGNGTRLTVT.

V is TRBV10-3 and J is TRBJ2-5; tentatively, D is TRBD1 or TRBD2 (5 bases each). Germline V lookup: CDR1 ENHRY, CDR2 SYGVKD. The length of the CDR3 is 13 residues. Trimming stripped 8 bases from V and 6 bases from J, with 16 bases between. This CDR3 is CAISEGSGKTQYF. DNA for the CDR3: TGTGCCATCTCTGAGGGGAGTGGAAAGACCCAGTACTTC.

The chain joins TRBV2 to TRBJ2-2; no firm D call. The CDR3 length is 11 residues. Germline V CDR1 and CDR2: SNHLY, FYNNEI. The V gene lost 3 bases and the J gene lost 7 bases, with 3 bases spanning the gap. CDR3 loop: CASSEYGELFF. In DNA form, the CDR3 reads TGTGCCAGCAGTGAGTACGGGGAGCTGTTTTTT.

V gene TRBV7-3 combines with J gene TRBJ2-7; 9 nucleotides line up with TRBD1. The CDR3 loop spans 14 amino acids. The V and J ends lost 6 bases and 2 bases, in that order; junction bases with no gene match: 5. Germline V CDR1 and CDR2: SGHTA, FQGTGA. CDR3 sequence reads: CASRLGTGPYEQYF. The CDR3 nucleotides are TGTGCCAGCAGGCTGGGGACAGGGCCCTACGAGCAGTACTTC.

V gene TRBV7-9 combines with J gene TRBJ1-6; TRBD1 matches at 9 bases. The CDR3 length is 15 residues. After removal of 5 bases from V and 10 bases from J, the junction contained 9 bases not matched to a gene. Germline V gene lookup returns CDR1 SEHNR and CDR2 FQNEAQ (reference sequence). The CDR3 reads CASSRGTGLWSPLHF. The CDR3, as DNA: TGTGCCAGCAGCCGAGGGACAGGGTTGTGGTCACCCCTCCACTTT.

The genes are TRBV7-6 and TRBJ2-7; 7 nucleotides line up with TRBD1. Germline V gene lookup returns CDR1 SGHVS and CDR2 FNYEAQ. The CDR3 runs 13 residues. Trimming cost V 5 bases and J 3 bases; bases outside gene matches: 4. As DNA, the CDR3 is TGTGCCAGCAGCGGCCGGGACAGCTACGAGCAGTACTTC. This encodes CASSGRDSYEQYF.

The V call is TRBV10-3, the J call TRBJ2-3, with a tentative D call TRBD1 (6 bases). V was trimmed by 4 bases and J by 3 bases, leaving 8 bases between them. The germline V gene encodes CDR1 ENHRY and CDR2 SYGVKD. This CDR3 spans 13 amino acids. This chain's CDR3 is CAISAGTTDTQYF. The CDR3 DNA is TGTGCCATCAGTGCGGGGACAACAGATACGCAGTATTTT.